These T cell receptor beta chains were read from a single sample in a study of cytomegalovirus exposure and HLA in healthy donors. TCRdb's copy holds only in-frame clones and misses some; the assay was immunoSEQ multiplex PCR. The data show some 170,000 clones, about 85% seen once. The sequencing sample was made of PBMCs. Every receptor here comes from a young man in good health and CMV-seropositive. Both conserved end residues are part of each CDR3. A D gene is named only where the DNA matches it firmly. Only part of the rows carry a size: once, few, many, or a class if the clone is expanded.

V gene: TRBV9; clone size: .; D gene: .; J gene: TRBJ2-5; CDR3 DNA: TGTGCCAGCACGGAAGGGGCCGGAGAGAAAGAGACCCAGTACTTC; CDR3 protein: CASTEGAGEKETQYF
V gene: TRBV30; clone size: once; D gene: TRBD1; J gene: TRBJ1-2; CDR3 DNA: TGTGCCTGGACTCTGACAGGGGGCCTCTATGGCTACACCTTC; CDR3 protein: CAWTLTGGLYGYTF
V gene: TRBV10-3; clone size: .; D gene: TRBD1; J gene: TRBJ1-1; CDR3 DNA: TGTGCCATCAGTGAACCGGGACAGGAAACTGAAGCTTTCTTT; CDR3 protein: CAISEPGQETEAFF
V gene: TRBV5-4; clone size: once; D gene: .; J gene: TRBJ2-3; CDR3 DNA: TGTGCCAGCAGCTTCCCAGGAAGCACAGATACGCAGTATTTT; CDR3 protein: CASSFPGSTDTQYF
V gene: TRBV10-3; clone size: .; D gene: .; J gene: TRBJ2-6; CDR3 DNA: TGTGCCATCAGTGCAGGGACAGTGGAAAGGGAGGACGTCCTGACTTTC; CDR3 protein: CAISAGTVEREDVLTF
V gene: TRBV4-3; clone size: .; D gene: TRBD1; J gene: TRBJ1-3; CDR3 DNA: TGCGCCAGCAGCTGGACAGGGAACTCTGGAAACACCATATATTTT; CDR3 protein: CASSWTGNSGNTIYF
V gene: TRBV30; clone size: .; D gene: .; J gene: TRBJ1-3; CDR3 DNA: TGTGCCTCCGACGGGGTGGGGGGAAACACCATATATTTT; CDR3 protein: CASDGVGGNTIYF
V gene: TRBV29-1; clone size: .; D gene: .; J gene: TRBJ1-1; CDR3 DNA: TGCAGCGTTGAAAAAGGAGGGGGGGGGAGCACTGAAGCTTTCTTT; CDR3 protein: CSVEKGGGGSTEAFF
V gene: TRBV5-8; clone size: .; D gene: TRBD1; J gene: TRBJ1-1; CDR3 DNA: TGTGCCAGCAGCTGGGGGACAGGGACGAACACTGAAGCTTTCTTT; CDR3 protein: CASSWGTGTNTEAFF
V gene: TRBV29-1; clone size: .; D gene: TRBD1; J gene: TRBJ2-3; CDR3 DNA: TGCAGCGTTGAAGGGGGACAGGGGGCGGATACGCAGTATTTT; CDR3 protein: CSVEGGQGADTQYF
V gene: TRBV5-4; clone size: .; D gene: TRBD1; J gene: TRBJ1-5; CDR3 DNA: TGTGCCAGCAGCCTAGGACAGGGTGGCAATCAGCCCCAGCATTTT; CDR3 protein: CASSLGQGGNQPQHF
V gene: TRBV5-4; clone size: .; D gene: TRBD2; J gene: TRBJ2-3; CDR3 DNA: TGTGCCAGCAGCCGACTAGCGGGGGCTAGCACAGATACGCAGTATTTT; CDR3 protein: CASSRLAGASTDTQYF
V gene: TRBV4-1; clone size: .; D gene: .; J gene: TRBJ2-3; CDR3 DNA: TGCGCCAGCAGCCAATTTGTGGGCCCAGATACGCAGTATTTT; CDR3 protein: CASSQFVGPDTQYF
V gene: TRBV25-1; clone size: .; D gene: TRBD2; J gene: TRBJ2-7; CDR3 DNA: TGTGCCGCAGCCCCCAAGACCGGGGGGGAATCCTACGAGCAGTACTTC; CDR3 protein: CAAAPKTGGESYEQYF
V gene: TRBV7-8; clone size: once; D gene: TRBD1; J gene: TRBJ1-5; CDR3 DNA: TGTGCCAGCAGCCCTCTGTACCTCGGGACAGAAGGAAATCAGCCCCAGCATTTT; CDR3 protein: CASSPLYLGTEGNQPQHF
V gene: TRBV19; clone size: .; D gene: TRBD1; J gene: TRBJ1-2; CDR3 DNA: TGTGCCAGTAGTCGGACAGGCTATGGCTACACCTTC; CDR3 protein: CASSRTGYGYTF
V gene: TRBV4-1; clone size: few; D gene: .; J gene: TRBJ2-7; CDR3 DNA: TGCGCCAGCAGCCAAGGAGGGGGCGAGCAGTACTTC; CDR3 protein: CASSQGGGEQYF
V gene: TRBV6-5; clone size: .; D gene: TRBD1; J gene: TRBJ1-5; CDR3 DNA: TGTGCCAGCAGCCAACAGGGGGCAGGTCAGCCCCAGCATTTT; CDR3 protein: CASSQQGAGQPQHF
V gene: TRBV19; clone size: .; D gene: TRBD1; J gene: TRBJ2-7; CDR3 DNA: TGTGCCAGTAGCCGACAGGGCAACGCCTACGAGCAGTACTTC; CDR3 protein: CASSRQGNAYEQYF
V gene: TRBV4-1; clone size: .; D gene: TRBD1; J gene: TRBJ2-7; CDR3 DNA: TGCGCCAGCAGCCAAGCGGGGACAGGGAGTTTCTACGAGCAGTACTTC; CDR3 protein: CASSQAGTGSFYEQYF
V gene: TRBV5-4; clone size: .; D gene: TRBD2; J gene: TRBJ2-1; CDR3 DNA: TGTGCCAGCAGCTCTCCAGCGGGGGGCTACAATGAGCAGTTCTTC; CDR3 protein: CASSSPAGGYNEQFF
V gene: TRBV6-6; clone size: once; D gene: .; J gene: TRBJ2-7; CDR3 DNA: TGTGCCAGCAGTTACTCGTCCCTCTACGAGCAGTACTTC; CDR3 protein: CASSYSSLYEQYF
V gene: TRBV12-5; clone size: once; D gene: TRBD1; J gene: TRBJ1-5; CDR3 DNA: TGTGCTAGTGGTCCCCGGACAGGGGGCAATAGCAATCAGCCCCAGCATTTT; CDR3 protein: CASGPRTGGNSNQPQHF
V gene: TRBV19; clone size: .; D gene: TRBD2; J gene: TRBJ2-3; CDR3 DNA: TGTGCCAGTAGTACACAACCTGGCCAGCGGGGGGGGGCAGATACGCAGTATTTT; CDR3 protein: CASSTQPGQRGGADTQYF